This T cell receptor (beta chain) was profiled in a study of blood T cell repertoires in COVID-19. Germline CDR1 is DFQATT and CDR2 is SNEGSKA (reference sequence). The CDR3 totals 12 residues. The V end lost 3 bases, the J end lost 2 bases, and 8 bases lay between the germline ends. Enrolled through a virtual design, the participants were between roughly 18 and 90 years of age and came from about two dozen US areas. Sequenced by immunoSEQ multiplex PCR; TCRdb stores in-frame clones only, minus some. There are roughly 130,000 clones in the sample; about four fifths occur only once, and about 3.7% lies in the top ten.

Sequencing input: PBMCs or T cells enriched from blood (not recorded which). This TCR was recovered from a woman in her 50s with acute COVID-19. The chain has TRBV20-1 and TRBJ2-7, with TRBD2 as a possible D gene (5 bases). CDR3 region: CSASDGTYEQYF. CDR3 DNA: TGCAGTGCTAGTGACGGGACCTACGAGCAGTACTTC.